A single sample is the source of the 21 T cell receptor beta chains below, sequenced in a study of OX40 agonist ivuxolimab in advanced cancers. Repertoires were generated with immunoSEQ multiplex PCR, while TCRdb's copy carries only in-frame clones and drops some. Of some 35,000 clones in the sample, more than 80% were seen once. Sequencing used CD4+ or CD8+ T cells sorted from blood, obtained in a trial of the OX40 agonist ivuxolimab. The receptor set was obtained from an adult with an advanced solid tumor such as melanoma, head and neck, liver or kidney cancer.

This clone has more than one count but fewer than ten. The CDR3 nucleotides read TGTGCCAGCAGTCAGGCGAACACCGGGGAGCTGTTTTTT. Translation: CASSQANTGELFF. The chain links TRBV5-4 to TRBJ2-2, with unresolved D. Per the germline V gene, CDR1 is SGHNT and CDR2 is YYREEE (reference sequence). The CDR3 has 13 residues. V was trimmed by 5 bases and J by 0 bases, leaving 5 bases between them.

The V and J genes are TRBV10-1 and TRBJ2-7; 8 bases are shared with TRBD1. Germline assignment: CDR1 WNHNN and CDR2 SYGVQD (reference sequence). The CDR3 spans 15 residues. V shed 1 base and J 5 bases; nucleotides not matched to a gene: 7. The DNA for the CDR3 is TGCGCCAGCAGTGAGTTTAGACAGGGGAGCAACGAGCAGTACTTC. It specifies CASSEFRQGSNEQYF.

The chain recombines TRBV7-5 with TRBJ1-1; TRBD1, the D gene given by the table, was not confirmed from the DNA. TRBV7-5 has pseudogene status. There are 14 residues in the CDR3. For the CDR3, the DNA is TGTGCCAGCAGCCCCAAGGGACAACCAGGGATAGCTTTCTTT. Protein sequence: CASSPKGQPGIAFF.

The chain carries TRBV29-1 and TRBJ2-5; a possible D gene is TRBD1 (5 bases). Trimming cost V 2 bases and J 0 bases, with 16 bases left between them. The CDR3 contains 16 residues. Per the germline V gene, CDR1 is SQVTM and CDR2 is ANQGSEA. In DNA form, the CDR3 reads TGCAGCGTTGAAACGGCATTGGGGCAGTACCAAGAGACCCAGTACTTC. It encodes CSVETALGQYQETQYF.

V usage is TRBV11-3 and J usage is TRBJ2-5; D possibly uses TRBD1 or TRBD2 (6 bases each). V shed 1 base and J shed 5 bases, with 14 bases lying between them. CDR1 is SGHNT, CDR2 YENEEA, per germline. The CDR3 length is 15 residues. CDR3: CASSLVSGGRETQYF. The CDR3, as DNA: TGTGCCAGCAGCTTAGTATCCGGGGGCAGGGAGACCCAGTACTTC.

CDR3 DNA sequence: TGTGCCAGCAGCCCCCAGATGACTAATAGCCACGAGCAGTACTTC. It encodes CASSPQMTNSHEQYF. V usage is TRBV11-3 and J usage is TRBJ2-7, with D perhaps TRBD2 (5 bases). The CDR3 spans 15 residues. The germline CDR1 and CDR2 sequences are SGHNT and YENEEA. Trimming removed 5 bases at V and 5 bases at J, with 19 bases between.

The V and J genes are TRBV5-1 and TRBJ1-1; TRBD1 matches at 8 bases. From germline, CDR1 is SGHRS and CDR2 YFSETQ. V trimming: 3 bases; J trimming: 5 bases; junction bases outside the gene matches: 6. The CDR3 spans 14 residues. The CDR3 loop is CASSSAGGRTEAFF. The CDR3 region has the DNA TGCGCCAGCAGCTCCGCAGGGGGCAGAACTGAAGCTTTCTTT.

This clone was counted once. V and J are TRBV5-4 and TRBJ2-2, with a weak D call TRBD1 (5 bases). This CDR3 contains 13 residues. V dropped 7 bases and J dropped 3 bases, with 10 bases sitting between them. Germline V gene sequence: CDR1 SGHNT, CDR2 YYREEE (reference sequence). The DNA for the CDR3 is TGTGCCAGCGCGGACACAGACACCGGGGAGCTGTTTTTT. This gives the protein CASADTDTGELFF.

The chain has TRBV2 and TRBJ2-2, with D unresolved. The CDR3 consists of 14 residues. With 2 bases removed from V and 7 bases from J, the gap between germline ends came to 11 bases. Germline values: CDR1 SNHLY, CDR2 FYNNEI. The DNA of the CDR3 is TGTGCCAGCAGTGAAAGAGTGGAGATCGGGGAGCTGTTTTTT. Protein product: CASSERVEIGELFF.

The chain has TRBV10-2 and TRBJ2-7, with 10 bases matching TRBD1. The V gene end was trimmed by 4 bases and the J gene end by 2 bases; junction bases not matched to a gene: 2. Germline CDR1 WSHSY, CDR2 SAAADI. The CDR3 loop spans 14 amino acids. The CDR3 spells CASSGDRGTYEQYF. The CDR3 DNA is TGCGCCAGCAGTGGGGACAGGGGAACCTACGAGCAGTACTTC.

This chain joins TRBV27 and TRBJ2-7, with D unresolved. Trimming removed 5 bases from V and 0 bases from J, with 8 bases in between. The CDR3 loop spans 13 amino acids. Germline V lookup: CDR1 MNHEY, CDR2 SMNVEV (reference sequence). This chain's CDR3 is CASSLKSSYEQYF. The CDR3 DNA reads TGTGCCAGCAGTCTCAAGAGCTCCTACGAGCAGTACTTC.

About this clone: An end of the junction differs from the germline gene, which may be a read error. The chain is built from TRBV7-9 and TRBJ2-7; no definite D call. This CDR3 spans 13 amino acids. Germline CDR1 and CDR2: SEHNR and FQNEAQ (reference sequence). The CDR3 sequence: CASSVGSTYEQYF. Written as DNA, the CDR3 is TGCGCCAGCAGCGTCGGCAGCACCTACGAGCAGTACTTC.

The V call is TRBV2, the J call TRBJ2-7; 8 nucleotides align to TRBD2. Trimming took 4 bases from V and 2 from J; bases not matched to a gene: 1. The CDR3 spans 13 residues. Germline CDR1 SNHLY, CDR2 FYNNEI. CDR3 coding DNA: TGTGCCAGCAGTGCGCGGGGGGCCTACGAGCAGTACTTC. This translates into CASSARGAYEQYF. The full variable domain, rest sourced from reference TRBV2 and TRBJ2-7, is EPEVTQTPSHQVTQMGQEVILRCVPISNHLYFYWYRQILGQKVEFLVSFYNNEISEKSEIFDDQFSVERPDGSNFTLKIRSTKLEDSAMYFCASSARGAYEQYFGPGTRLTVT.

The chain couples TRBV5-6 to TRBJ1-2; no clear D gene. V was pared by 0 bases and J by 3 bases, with 9 bases between. The CDR3 loop spans 14 amino acids. Germline V gene data show CDR1 as SGHDT and CDR2 as YYEEEE. CDR3 DNA sequence: TGTGCCAGCAGCTTGGAGGGTTCGGACTATGGCTACACCTTC. Its translation is CASSLEGSDYGYTF.

The CDR3 protein is CASSWEGWSGYTF. The CDR3 nucleotides read TGTGCCAGCAGCTGGGAAGGATGGAGTGGCTACACCTTC. The V call is TRBV11-3, the J call TRBJ1-2; D is undetermined. The CDR3 is made up of 13 amino acids. The V end was cut by 4 bases, the J end by 7 bases, with 13 bases between. Germline V gives CDR1 SGHNT, CDR2 YENEEA.

This sequence joins TRBV29-1 and TRBJ2-7, with D possibly matching TRBD1 (6 bases). This CDR3 contains 12 residues. CDR1 SQVTM and CDR2 ANQGSEA come from the germline V gene. The V end lost 7 bases, the J end lost 0 bases, and 10 bases lay between the germline ends. The CDR3 loop is CSAGDLSYEQYF. The CDR3 coding sequence is TGCAGCGCAGGGGACCTCTCCTACGAGCAGTACTTC.

The chain uses TRBV5-1 and TRBJ2-1, with a tentative D call TRBD2 (5 bases). This CDR3 region has 17 residues. The germline V and J ends were trimmed by 0 bases and 0 bases, with 13 bases remaining between them. Germline assignment: CDR1 SGHRS and CDR2 YFSETQ. The CDR3 nucleotides read TGCGCCAGCAGCTTGGGTCCCGGCGGGTACTCCTACAATGAGCAGTTCTTC. This codes for CASSLGPGGYSYNEQFF.

This clone is medium-sized. The chain has TRBV11-3 and TRBJ2-2, with 9 bases aligning to TRBD1. Trimming took 8 bases from V and 3 from J; bases not matched to a gene: 4. The CDR3 has 14 amino acids. Germline V CDR1 and CDR2: SGHNT, YENEEA. In nucleotides, the CDR3 is TGTGCCAGCCTCGACAGGGGGGACACCGGGGAGCTGTTTTTT. This translates into CASLDRGDTGELFF.

The genes are TRBV15 and TRBJ1-4; TRBD1 agrees at 8 bases. Germline CDR1 LNHNV, CDR2 YYDKDF (reference sequence). CDR3 length equals 18 residues. V lost 5 bases and J lost 2; bases outside the gene matches: 13. Here the CDR3 DNA reads TGTGCCACCAGCGGATACCAGGGGGCGGAGGCGACTAATGAAAAACTGTTTTTT. The encoded protein is CATSGYQGAEATNEKLFF.

On this clone: Because the CDR3's place on the DNA is in doubt, the DNA is left out and the CDR3 is given as listed by TCRdb. V gene TRBV28 combines with J gene TRBJ1-3. Germline CDR1 is MDHEN and CDR2 is SYDVKM. The CDR3 is 17 amino acids in total, end residues counted. Here the CDR3 reads CASSSSMAGPTRHTIYF.

V gene TRBV20-1 combines with J gene TRBJ1-1; D gene unclear. Germline CDR1 is DFQATT and CDR2 is SNEGSKA (reference sequence). This CDR3 comprises 11 residues. V was pared by 6 bases and J by 8 bases, with 13 bases between. CDR3: CSAPLVREAFF. In DNA, the CDR3 is TGCAGTGCCCCCCTCGTACGGGAAGCTTTCTTT.